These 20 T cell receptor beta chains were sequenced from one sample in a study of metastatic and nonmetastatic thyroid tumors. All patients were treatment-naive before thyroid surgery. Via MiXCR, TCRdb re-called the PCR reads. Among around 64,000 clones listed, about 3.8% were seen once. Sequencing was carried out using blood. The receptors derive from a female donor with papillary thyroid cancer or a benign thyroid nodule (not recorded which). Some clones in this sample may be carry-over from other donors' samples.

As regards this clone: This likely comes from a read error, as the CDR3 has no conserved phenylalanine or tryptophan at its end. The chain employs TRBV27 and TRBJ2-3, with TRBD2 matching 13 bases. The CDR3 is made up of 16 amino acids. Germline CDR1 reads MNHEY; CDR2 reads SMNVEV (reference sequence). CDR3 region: CASSSRLAGGKDTQYL. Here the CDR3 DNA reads TGTGCCAGTAGTTCCCGACTAGCGGGAGGAAAAGATACGCAGTATCTT.

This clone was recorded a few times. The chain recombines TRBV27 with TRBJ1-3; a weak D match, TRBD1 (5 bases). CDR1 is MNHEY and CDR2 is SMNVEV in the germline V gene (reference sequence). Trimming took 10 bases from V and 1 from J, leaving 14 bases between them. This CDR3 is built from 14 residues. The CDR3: CAIIRGGSGNTIYF. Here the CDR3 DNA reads TGTGCCATCATACGTGGGGGTTCTGGAAACACCATATATTTT.

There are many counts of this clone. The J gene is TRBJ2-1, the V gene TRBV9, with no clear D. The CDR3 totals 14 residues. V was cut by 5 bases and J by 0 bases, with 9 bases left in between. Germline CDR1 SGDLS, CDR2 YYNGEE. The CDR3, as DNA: TGTGCCAGCAGTCCCCAGGTCTCCTACAATGAGCAGTTCTTC. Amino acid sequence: CASSPQVSYNEQFF.

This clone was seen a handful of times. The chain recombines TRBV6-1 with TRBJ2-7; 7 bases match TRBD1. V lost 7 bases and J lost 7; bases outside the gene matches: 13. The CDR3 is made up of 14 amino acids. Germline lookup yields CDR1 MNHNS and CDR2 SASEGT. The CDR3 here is CASTAAVGQREQYF. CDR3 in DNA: TGTGCCAGCACGGCGGCAGTGGGACAGCGAGAGCAGTACTTC.

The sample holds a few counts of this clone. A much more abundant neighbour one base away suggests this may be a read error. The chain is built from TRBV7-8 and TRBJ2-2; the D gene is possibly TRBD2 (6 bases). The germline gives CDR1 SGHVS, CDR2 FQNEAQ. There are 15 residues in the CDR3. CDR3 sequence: CASSFRTTNTGKLFF. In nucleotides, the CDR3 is TGTGCCAGCAGCTTCCGGACTACCAACACCGGGAAGCTGTTTTTT.

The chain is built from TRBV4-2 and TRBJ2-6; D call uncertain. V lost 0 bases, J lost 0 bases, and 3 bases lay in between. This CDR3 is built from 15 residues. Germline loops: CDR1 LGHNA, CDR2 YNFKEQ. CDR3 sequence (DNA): TGTGCCAGCAGCCAAGAGGACTCTGGGGCCAACGTCCTGACTTTC. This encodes CASSQEDSGANVLTF.

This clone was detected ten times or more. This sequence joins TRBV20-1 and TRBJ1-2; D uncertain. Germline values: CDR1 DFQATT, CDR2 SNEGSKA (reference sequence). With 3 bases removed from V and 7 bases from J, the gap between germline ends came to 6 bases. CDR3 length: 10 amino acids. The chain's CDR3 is CSASFGGYTF. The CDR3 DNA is TGCAGTGCTAGTTTTGGTGGCTACACCTTC.

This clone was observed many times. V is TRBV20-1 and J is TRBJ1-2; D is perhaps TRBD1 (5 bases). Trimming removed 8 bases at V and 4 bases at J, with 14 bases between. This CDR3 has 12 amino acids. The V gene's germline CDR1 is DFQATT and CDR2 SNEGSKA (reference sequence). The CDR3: CSSGADGYGYTF. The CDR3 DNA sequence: TGCAGTTCTGGGGCAGACGGCTATGGCTACACCTTC.

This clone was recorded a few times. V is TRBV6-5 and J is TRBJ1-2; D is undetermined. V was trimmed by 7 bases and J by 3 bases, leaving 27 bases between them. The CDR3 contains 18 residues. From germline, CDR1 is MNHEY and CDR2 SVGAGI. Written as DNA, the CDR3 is TGTGCCAGCAATTCCACCGAGGGTGCGCACCGCCGGCACTATGGCTACACCTTC. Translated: CASNSTEGAHRRHYGYTF.

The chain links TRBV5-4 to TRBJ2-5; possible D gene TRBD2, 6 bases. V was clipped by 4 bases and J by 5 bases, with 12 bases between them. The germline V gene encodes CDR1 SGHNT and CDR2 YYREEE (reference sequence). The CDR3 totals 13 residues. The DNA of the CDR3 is TGTGCCAGCAGCCCTTGGCGGGACGAGACCCAGTACTTC. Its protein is CASSPWRDETQYF.

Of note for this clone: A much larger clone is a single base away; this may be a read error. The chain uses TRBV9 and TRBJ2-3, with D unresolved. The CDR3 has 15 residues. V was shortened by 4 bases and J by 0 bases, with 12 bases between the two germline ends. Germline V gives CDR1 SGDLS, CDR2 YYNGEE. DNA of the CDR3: TGTGCCAGCAGCTCCCGGACCCCTAGCACAGATACGCAGTATTTT. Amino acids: CASSSRTPSTDTQYF.

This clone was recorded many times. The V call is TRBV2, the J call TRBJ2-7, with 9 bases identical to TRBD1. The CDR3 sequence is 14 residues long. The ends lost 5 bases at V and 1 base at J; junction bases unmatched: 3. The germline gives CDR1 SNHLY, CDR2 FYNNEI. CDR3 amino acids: CASSLGQGSYEQYF. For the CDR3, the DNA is TGTGCCAGCAGTTTGGGACAGGGTTCCTACGAGCAGTACTTC.

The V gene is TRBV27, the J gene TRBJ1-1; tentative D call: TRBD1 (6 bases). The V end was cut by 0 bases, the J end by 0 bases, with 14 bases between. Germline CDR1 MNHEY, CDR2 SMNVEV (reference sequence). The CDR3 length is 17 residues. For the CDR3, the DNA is TGTGCCAGCAGTTTATCGGGGGGGGGCTGGATGAACACTGAAGCTTTCTTT. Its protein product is CASSLSGGGWMNTEAFF.

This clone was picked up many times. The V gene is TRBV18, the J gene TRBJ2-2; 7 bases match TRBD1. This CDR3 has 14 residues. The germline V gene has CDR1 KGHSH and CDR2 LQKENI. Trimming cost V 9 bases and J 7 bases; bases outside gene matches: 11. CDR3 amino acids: CASEDRLNLGELFF. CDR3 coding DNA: TGTGCCAGTGAGGACAGGCTAAACCTCGGGGAGCTGTTTTTT.

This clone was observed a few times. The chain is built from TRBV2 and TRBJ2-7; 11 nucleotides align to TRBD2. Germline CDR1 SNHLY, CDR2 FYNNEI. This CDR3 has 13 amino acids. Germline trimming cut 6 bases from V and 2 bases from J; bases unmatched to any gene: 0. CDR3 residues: CASRGLAAYEQYF. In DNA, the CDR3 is TGTGCCAGCAGGGGACTAGCGGCCTACGAGCAGTACTTC.

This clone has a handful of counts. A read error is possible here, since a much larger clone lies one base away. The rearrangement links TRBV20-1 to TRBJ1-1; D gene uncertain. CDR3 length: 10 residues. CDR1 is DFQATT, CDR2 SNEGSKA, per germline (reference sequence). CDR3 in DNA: TGCATTGCTCTAGACGGGGAAGCTTTCTTT. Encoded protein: CIALDGEAFF.

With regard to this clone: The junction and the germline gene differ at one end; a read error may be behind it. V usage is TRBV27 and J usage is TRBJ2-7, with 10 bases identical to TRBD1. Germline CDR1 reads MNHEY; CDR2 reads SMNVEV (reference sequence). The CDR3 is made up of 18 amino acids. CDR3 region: CASSLSFGDRGPAYEQYF. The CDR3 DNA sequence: TGTGCCAGCAGTTTATCGTTCGGGGACAGGGGACCAGCCTACGAACAGTACTTC.

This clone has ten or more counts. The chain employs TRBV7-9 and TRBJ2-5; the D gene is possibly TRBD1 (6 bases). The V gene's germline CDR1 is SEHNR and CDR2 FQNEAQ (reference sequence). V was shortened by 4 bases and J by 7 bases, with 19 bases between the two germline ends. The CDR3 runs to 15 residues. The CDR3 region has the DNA TGTGCCAGCAGCTCCGGGACAAACGCTCAGGGGACCCAGTACTTC. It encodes CASSSGTNAQGTQYF. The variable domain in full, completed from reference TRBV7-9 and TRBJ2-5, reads DTGVSQNPRHKITKRGQNVTFRCDPISEHNRLYWYRQTLGQGPEFLTYFQNEAQLEKSRLLSDRFSAERPKGSFSTLEIQRTEQGDSAMYLCASSSGTNAQGTQYFGPGTRLLVL.

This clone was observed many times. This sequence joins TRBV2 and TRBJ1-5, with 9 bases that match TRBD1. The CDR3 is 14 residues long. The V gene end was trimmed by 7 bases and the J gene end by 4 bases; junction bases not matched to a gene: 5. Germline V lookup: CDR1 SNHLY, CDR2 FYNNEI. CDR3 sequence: CASNIQGANQPQHF. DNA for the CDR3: TGTGCCAGCAATATACAGGGGGCGAATCAGCCCCAGCATTTT.

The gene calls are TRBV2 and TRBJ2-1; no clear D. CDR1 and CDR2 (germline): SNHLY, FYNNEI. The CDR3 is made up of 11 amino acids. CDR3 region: CASQEDGEQFF. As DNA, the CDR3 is TGTGCTAGCCAGGAAGACGGCGAGCAGTTCTTC. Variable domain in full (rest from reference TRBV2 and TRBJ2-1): EPEVTQTPSHQVTQMGQEVILRCVPISNHLYFYWYRQILGQKVEFLVSFYNNEISEKSEIFDDQFSVERPDGSNFTLKIRSTKLEDSAMYFCASQEDGEQFFGPGTRLTVL.